The source of this TCR beta chain is a study of identical twins. From the 5' RACE reads, TCRdb called clonotypes with MiXCR, one entry per CDR3 protein. Of roughly 1.6 million distinct CDR3 sequences in the sample, around 33% were seen once. Germline V gene sequence: CDR1 SQVTM, CDR2 ANQGSEA. Trimming pared 2 bases from V and 5 bases from J, leaving 12 bases between. CDR3 size: 13 residues. The origin of this receptor is a newborn girl in good health. The J gene is TRBJ1-2, the V gene TRBV29-1; weak D call: TRBD1 (5 bases). Specimen: cord blood. The CDR3 DNA follows: TGCAGCGTTGAAAGCAGGGCGGAGTATGGCTACACCTTC. Protein: CSVESRAEYGYTF.